Listed below are T cell receptor beta chains from one sample, sequenced in a study of cytomegalovirus exposure and HLA in healthy donors. Here immunoSEQ multiplex PCR was the method, and the copy in TCRdb shows in-frame clones only, minus some. Among about 150,000 clones listed, around 65% were seen once. The sequenced sample was PBMCs. The receptors originated from a male donor in good health and CMV-seronegative. Both conserved end residues are trimmed from each CDR3. The D gene is left open where the match is weak.

v_call	j_call	d_call	cdr3_aa
TRBV2	TRBJ2-7	-	ASNYDRAGEQY
TRBV15	TRBJ2-1	TRBD2	ATSPWGLAGQGNEQF
TRBV18	TRBJ1-6	-	ASSPNMADTYSPLH
TRBV29-1	TRBJ1-3	-	SVSGGRGNTIY
TRBV27	TRBJ2-2	-	ASSPYRANTGELF
TRBV30	TRBJ2-7	-	AWSPNYEQY
TRBV19	TRBJ2-5	TRBD1	ASRPTGGQETQY
TRBV6-1	TRBJ2-6	-	ASSGGTSGANVLT
TRBV28	TRBJ2-7	-	ASKGVIYEQY
TRBV5-1	TRBJ1-2	TRBD1	ASSLATGEGNGYT
TRBV27	TRBJ2-1	TRBD1	ASSSPAGTDLHEQF
TRBV5-1	TRBJ1-1	TRBD1	ASSHGQGRAF
TRBV25-1	TRBJ1-2	-	ASTEGGGYT
TRBV19	TRBJ2-7	TRBD1	ASSTMSGTGFHEQY
TRBV29-1	TRBJ1-2	-	SVGGPPHYGYT
TRBV30	TRBJ2-5	TRBD1	AWRDRGRETQY
TRBV27	TRBJ1-1	-	ASPPGRAVSTEAF
TRBV6-5	TRBJ2-3	-	ASSYGGRAARDTQY
TRBV7-9	TRBJ2-7	-	ASSSYRNPSPNYEQY
TRBV6-5	TRBJ1-3	-	ASSYSGRAGNTIY
TRBV27	TRBJ2-4	-	ASSSNRVLLAKNIQY
TRBV10-3	TRBJ2-3	TRBD2	AIRGAGGFTDTQY
TRBV7-3	TRBJ2-1	-	ASSPNRVQEQF
TRBV5-1	-	-	ASRLYPYEQY
TRBV4-3	TRBJ2-1	-	ASSHEVNFNEQF
TRBV9	TRBJ1-4	TRBD1	ASSGRTGADHEKLF
TRBV29-1	TRBJ1-1	-	SVEEPDSRFLNTEAF
TRBV28	TRBJ2-7	-	ASSLPAVDEQY
TRBV13	TRBJ2-1	-	ASSFAARKNEQF
TRBV9	TRBJ2-1	TRBD1	ASSVVGQGSYNEQF
TRBV27	TRBJ1-2	TRBD1	ASSPSRTGGARGYT
TRBV5-1	TRBJ1-1	-	ASSWTGGWINTEAF
TRBV19	TRBJ1-5	-	ASSISVSNQPQH
TRBV30	TRBJ2-2	-	AWQGSYTGELF
TRBV18	TRBJ2-7	-	ASSPERARAYEQY
TRBV5-1	TRBJ2-5	TRBD2	ASSPGGYQETQY
TRBV18	TRBJ1-4	TRBD1	ASSRGQGTGEKLF
TRBV2	TRBJ2-4	-	ASSEAGGPWDKNIQY
TRBV5-6	TRBJ2-1	TRBD1	ASSGGQAVTLNEQF
TRBV14	TRBJ1-1	-	ASSQEGLLNTEAF
TRBV10-3	TRBJ1-1	TRBD1	ATRTGANTEAF
TRBV7-7	-	-	ASSLDGGAYEQY
TRBV2	TRBJ2-1	TRBD1	ASSEDRGLYNEQF
TRBV25-1	TRBJ2-7	-	ASSEFDLTGQY
TRBV5-4	TRBJ2-1	-	ASSLAGQSYNEQF
TRBV19	TRBJ2-2	TRBD1	ASSPGTANTGELF
TRBV7-2	TRBJ1-1	-	ASRGGTEAF
TRBV5-6	TRBJ2-7	TRBD1	ASSVGDREYEQY
TRBV9	TRBJ1-4	-	ASSVASGVGEKLF
TRBV6-6	TRBJ1-2	TRBD1	ASSYSDRAIYYGYT
TRBV19	TRBJ2-1	TRBD2	ASSIPRGGFNEQF
TRBV5-4	TRBJ2-5	-	ASSLVSQAETQY
TRBV6-5	TRBJ1-5	-	ASTSLQGRDQPQH